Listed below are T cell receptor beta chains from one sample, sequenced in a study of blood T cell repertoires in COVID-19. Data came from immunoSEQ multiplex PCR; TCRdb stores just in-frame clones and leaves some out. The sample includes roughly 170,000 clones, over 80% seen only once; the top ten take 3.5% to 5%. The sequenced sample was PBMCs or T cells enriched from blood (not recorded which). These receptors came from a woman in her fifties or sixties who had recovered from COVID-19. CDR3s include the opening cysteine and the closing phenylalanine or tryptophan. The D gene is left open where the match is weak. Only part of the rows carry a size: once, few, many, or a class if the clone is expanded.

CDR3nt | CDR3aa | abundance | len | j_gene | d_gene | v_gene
TGCAGCGTTGTGGAGGGGAGACTAGAAGCTTTCTTT | CSVVEGRLEAFF | - | 12 | TRBJ1-1 | - | TRBV29-1
TGTGCCAGCAGTCCCACGATTTCAGGGTTATTAGGCCGAGGCACTGAAGCTTTCTTT | CASSPTISGLLGRGTEAFF | - | 19 | TRBJ1-1 | - | TRBV28
TGTGCCAGTTCCGAGGGACAGGGGATCGGAGTAGAAAAACTGTTTTTT | CASSEGQGIGVEKLFF | - | 16 | TRBJ1-4 | TRBD1 | TRBV19
TGTGCCAGCAGTTCCTGGGACAGGTTCAACCAGCCCCAGCATTTT | CASSSWDRFNQPQHF | - | 15 | TRBJ1-5 | TRBD1 | TRBV2
TGTGCCAGCACCCGGCTCTCGGCTGAGGGAGCTTTCTTT | CASTRLSAEGAFF | - | 13 | TRBJ1-1 | - | TRBV12-3/TRBV12-4
TGTGCCAGCAGTTACGGGGAGGGGCCCACCAATCAGCCCCAGCATTTT | CASSYGEGPTNQPQHF | - | 16 | TRBJ1-5 | - | TRBV6-5
TGTGCCATCACCGTGGGGGCTAGGGGCTACACCTTC | CAITVGARGYTF | - | 12 | TRBJ1-2 | - | TRBV28
TGTGCCAGCACCTCGGGTGGTCAGCCCCAGCATTTT | CASTSGGQPQHF | - | 12 | TRBJ1-5 | - | TRBV28
TGCGCCAGCAGCCGCGGACAGGGCGGGAACACCGGGGAGCTGTTTTTT | CASSRGQGGNTGELFF | - | 16 | TRBJ2-2 | TRBD1 | TRBV4-1
TGTGCCAGCAGCCATCCCCGAGAGCCCCAGCATTTT | CASSHPREPQHF | - | 12 | TRBJ1-5 | - | TRBV4-2
TGTGCCAGCAGCCCAGGACAGGGCACCACCCCGGGCTACACCTTC | CASSPGQGTTPGYTF | - | 15 | TRBJ1-2 | TRBD1 | TRBV5-4
TGTGCCAGCAGCAAGGGACTAGCGGGAGGAGGGCAAGAGACCCAGTACTTC | CASSKGLAGGGQETQYF | - | 17 | TRBJ2-5 | TRBD2 | TRBV5-4
TGTGCCAGCAGTACAGGGGGAAGCTATGGCTACACCTTC | CASSTGGSYGYTF | - | 13 | TRBJ1-2 | TRBD1 | TRBV28
TGTGCCATCAGTGGCTACAGAACCGGGACAGGGGGCGATGGCTACACCTTC | CAISGYRTGTGGDGYTF | - | 17 | TRBJ1-2 | TRBD1 | TRBV10-3
TGTGCCAGCAGCTCCGGGACTGGCAACACCGGGGAGCTGTTTTTT | CASSSGTGNTGELFF | - | 15 | TRBJ2-2 | - | TRBV5-4
TGTGCCAGCAATAGGAGACAGGGGCAAACCCAAGCTTTCTTT | CASNRRQGQTQAFF | few | 14 | TRBJ1-1 | TRBD1 | TRBV6-5
TGTGCCAGCAGCCAAGGCTGGGGGCAGGGGATATACAATGAGCAGTTCTTC | CASSQGWGQGIYNEQFF | - | 17 | TRBJ2-1 | - | TRBV14